This TCR beta chain was documented in a study of CD8 T cells in ankylosing spondylitis. Deletions cut 3 bases from V and 1 base from J, with 7 bases between. This CDR3 contains 13 residues. In germline, CDR1 is SGDLS, CDR2 YYNGEE. A few counts support this clonotype. What it recognizes is unknown. Study-level points and caveats: In synovial fluid and blood from reactive arthritis, some motif variants were previously reported. According to the report, clones linked to the disease were significantly enriched in matched synovial fluid samples taken from ankylosing spondylitis patients. Ankylosing spondylitis blood seemed to carry a telltale TCR beta motif made of under ten highly homologous variants.

Quantitative 5'-RACE with molecular barcodes generated TCR beta libraries. A single record per CDR3 protein comes from TCRdb applying MiXCR to the 5' RACE reads. The sample contains 200,000 to 250,000 distinct CDR3 sequences, about a sixth of which appear only once. This sequence originates from a male donor with ankylosing spondylitis. The sample taken for sequencing was blood, either unsorted or a sorted T cell fraction (not recorded which). The chain joins TRBV9 to TRBJ1-1, with no clear D. The CDR3 coding sequence is TGTGCCAGCAGCGCAACAGAGAACACTGAAGCTTTCTTT. Translation: CASSATENTEAFF.